The 9 T cell receptor beta chains reported below all come from one sample, sequenced in a study of immune reconstitution after stem cell transplant in scleroderma. TCRdb reprocessed the RT-PCR reads via MiXCR and lists one record per CDR3 protein. The repertoire holds about 5,600 distinct CDR3 sequences, with 6.5% to 10% as singletons. This sample was obtained before or after autologous hematopoietic stem cell transplantation (not recorded which). The receptors come from a male donor with systemic sclerosis.

The chain uses TRBV7-6 and TRBJ1-1; no clear D gene. Germline V gives CDR1 SGHVS, CDR2 FNYEAQ. The CDR3 spans 14 residues. Trimming took off 2 bases at V and 1 base at J, with 8 bases between the two ends. DNA of the CDR3: TGTGCCAGCAGCTTATTGAGAGAGAACACTGAAGCTTTCTTT. Translated: CASSLLRENTEAFF.

In its sample, this clonotype was seen a few times. The CDR3 nucleotides read TGTGCCAGTAGTATCGCACAGGGGGCGGTTCAGCCCCAGCATTTT. Encoded protein: CASSIAQGAVQPQHF. The chain has TRBV19 and TRBJ1-5; the match to TRBD1 covers 9 bases. The germline V gene has CDR1 LNHDA and CDR2 SQIVND (reference sequence). CDR3 size: 15 residues. The junction had 6 bases not matched to a gene; V was cut back by 3 bases and J by 6 bases.

J is TRBJ2-7 and V is TRBV20-1; D is ambiguous. Germline V lookup: CDR1 DFQATT, CDR2 SNEGSKA (reference sequence). V lost 0 bases to trimming and J lost 8 bases, with 14 bases between them. The CDR3 extends over 13 amino acids. The CDR3, as DNA: TGCAGTGCTAGAGATTTTGGGTCCGGGCAGCAGTACTTC. Amino acids: CSARDFGSGQQYF.

This clonotype is medium-sized by share. The chain employs TRBV7-2 and TRBJ1-5; tentative D call: TRBD1 (6 bases). Germline V gene data show CDR1 as SGHTA and CDR2 as FQGNSA. The CDR3 extends over 17 amino acids. V lost 1 base to trimming and J lost 0 bases, with 13 bases between them. DNA of the CDR3: TGTGCCAGCAGCTTAGTGGGAGGGGGATATAGCAATCAGCCCCAGCATTTT. This encodes CASSLVGGGYSNQPQHF.

The V gene is TRBV7-9, the J gene TRBJ2-7; TRBD1 aligns across 9 bases. Germline CDR1 and CDR2: SEHNR and FQNEAQ (reference sequence). The CDR3 has 14 residues. Losses at the gene ends were 5 bases for V and 3 bases for J; bases not matched to a gene: 5. CDR3 amino acids: CASSGQGWNYEQYF. CDR3 nucleotides: TGTGCCAGCAGCGGACAGGGGTGGAACTACGAGCAGTACTTC. Looking up the rest from reference TRBV7-9 and TRBJ2-7 gives the full variable domain: DTGVSQNPRHKITKRGQNVTFRCDPISEHNRLYWYRQTLGQGPEFLTYFQNEAQLEKSRLLSDRFSAERPKGSFSTLEIQRTEQGDSAMYLCASSGQGWNYEQYFGPGTRLTVT.

This clonotype was seen a handful of times. The chain employs TRBV7-6 and TRBJ2-7, with 7 bases that match TRBD1. Trimming cost V 4 bases and J 5 bases; bases outside gene matches: 8. This CDR3 has 14 residues. Germline V lookup: CDR1 SGHVS, CDR2 FNYEAQ. CDR3 nucleotide sequence: TGTGCCAGCAGCTCGAGACAGGGTGGCAACGAGCAGTACTTC. It encodes CASSSRQGGNEQYF.

Points on this clonotype: At one boundary the junction diverges from the germline segment, which might be a read error. The rearrangement uses TRBV27 and TRBJ2-7; the match to TRBD2 covers 9 bases. There are 14 residues in the CDR3. Germline CDR1 is MNHEY and CDR2 is SMNVEV (reference sequence). As DNA, the CDR3 is TGTGCCGGCAGTTTAGGGACTAGCCCCCTCGGGCAGTACTTC. It codes for CAGSLGTSPLGQYF.

By share of the sample, this clonotype is medium-sized. The genes are TRBV12-3 or TRBV12-4 and TRBJ1-5; tentative D call: TRBD1 (5 bases). This CDR3 has 15 amino acids. V lost 6 bases, J lost 11 bases, and 23 bases lay in between. CDR3 nucleotide sequence: TGTGCCAGCAGCCCCACGGACACCCGAAGTTCAGCCCAGCATTTT. Translation: CASSPTDTRSSAQHF.

Sample share makes this clonotype medium-sized. The DNA for the CDR3 is TGCAGTGCTAGAGGCGTAGGGGGCGTGAACACTGAAGCTTTCTTT. Amino acid sequence: CSARGVGGVNTEAFF. The chain combines TRBV20-1 with TRBJ1-1, with 7 bases lining up with TRBD1. In germline, CDR1 is DFQATT, CDR2 SNEGSKA (reference sequence). J gave up 0 bases and V 1 base, and 5 bases lay outside the gene matches. This CDR3 contains 15 residues.